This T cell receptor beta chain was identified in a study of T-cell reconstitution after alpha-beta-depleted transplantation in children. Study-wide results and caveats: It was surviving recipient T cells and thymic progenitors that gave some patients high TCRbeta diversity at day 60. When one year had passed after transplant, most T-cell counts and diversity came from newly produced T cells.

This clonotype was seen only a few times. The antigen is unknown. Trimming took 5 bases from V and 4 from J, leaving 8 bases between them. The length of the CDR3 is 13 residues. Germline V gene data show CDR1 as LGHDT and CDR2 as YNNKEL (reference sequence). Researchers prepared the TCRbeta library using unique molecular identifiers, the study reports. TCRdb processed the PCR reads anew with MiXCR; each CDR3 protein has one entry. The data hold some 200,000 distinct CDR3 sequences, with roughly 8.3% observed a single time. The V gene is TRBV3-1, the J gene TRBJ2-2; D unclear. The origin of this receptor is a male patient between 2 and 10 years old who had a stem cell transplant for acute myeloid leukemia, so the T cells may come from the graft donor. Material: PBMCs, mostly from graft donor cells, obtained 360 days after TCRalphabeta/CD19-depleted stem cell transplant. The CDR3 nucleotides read TGTGCCAGCAGCTGGACCGTCACCGGGGAGCTGTTTTTT. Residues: CASSWTVTGELFF.